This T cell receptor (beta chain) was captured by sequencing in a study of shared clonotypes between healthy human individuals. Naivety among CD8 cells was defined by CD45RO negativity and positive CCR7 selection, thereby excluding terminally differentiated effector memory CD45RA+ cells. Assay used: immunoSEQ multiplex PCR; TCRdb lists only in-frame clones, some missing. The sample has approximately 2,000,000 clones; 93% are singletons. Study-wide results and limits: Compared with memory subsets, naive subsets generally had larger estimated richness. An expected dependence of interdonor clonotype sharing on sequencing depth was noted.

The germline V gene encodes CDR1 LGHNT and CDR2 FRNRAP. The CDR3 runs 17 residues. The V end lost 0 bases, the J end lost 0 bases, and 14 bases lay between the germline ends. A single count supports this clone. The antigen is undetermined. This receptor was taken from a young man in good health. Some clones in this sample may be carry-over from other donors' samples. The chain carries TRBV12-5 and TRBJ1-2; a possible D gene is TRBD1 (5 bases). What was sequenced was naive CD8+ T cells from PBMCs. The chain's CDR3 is CASGLVLGRKANYGYTF. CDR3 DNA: TGTGCTAGTGGTTTGGTATTGGGACGTAAAGCTAACTATGGCTACACCTTC. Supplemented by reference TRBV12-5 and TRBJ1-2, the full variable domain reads DARVTQTPRHKVTEMGQEVTMRCQPILGHNTVFWYRQTMMQGLELLAYFRNRAPLDDSGMPKDRFSAEMPDATLATLKIQPSEPRDSAVYFCASGLVLGRKANYGYTFGSGTRLTVV.